The 16 T cell receptor beta chains given below trace back to one sample, sequenced in a study of blood T cells in healthy people across ages. Sample-barcoded 5' priming and a J-beta primer mix drove a second PCR of roughly 6 to 12 cycles. TCRdb passed the 5' RACE reads through MiXCR, listing each CDR3 protein once. Here the sample spans about a million distinct CDR3 sequences, just over 50% being singletons. The specimen was blood. These receptors came from a woman in her sixties in good health.

This chain joins TRBV7-9 and TRBJ1-6; D is unclear. The V gene lost 3 bases and the J gene lost 5 bases, with 8 bases spanning the gap. This CDR3 is built from 14 residues. CDR1 and CDR2 from the germline V gene are SEHNR and FQNEAQ (reference sequence). The CDR3 sequence is CASSLENDNSPLHF. In DNA form, the CDR3 reads TGTGCCAGCAGCTTGGAGAATGATAATTCACCCCTCCACTTT.

The sample holds a few counts of this clonotype. Written as DNA, the CDR3 is TGTGCCACCTCAGTCGCGGAGGGCGAGCAGTACTTC. Translating it yields CATSVAEGEQYF. V and J are TRBV3-1 and TRBJ2-7, with D maybe TRBD2 (6 bases). The germline V and J ends were trimmed by 10 bases and 6 bases, with 16 bases remaining between them. Germline CDR1 reads LGHDT; CDR2 reads YNNKEL (reference sequence). The CDR3 is 12 amino acids.

This clonotype was seen only a few times. V and J are TRBV6-4 and TRBJ2-7; the D call may be TRBD1 or TRBD2 (6 bases each). The J call is doubtful: the DNA matches TRBJ2-5 better. The CDR3 is 16 residues long. From germline, CDR1 is MRHNA and CDR2 SNTAGT. The CDR3 DNA sequence: TGTGCCAGCATATCGGGGGACACGCTCCCAGACGGGACCCAGTACTTC. Residues: CASISGDTLPDGTQYF.

The V call is TRBV27, the J call TRBJ2-6, with 9 positions matching TRBD1. V gave up 3 bases and J gave up 0 bases; unmatched junction bases: 3. From germline, CDR1 is MNHEY and CDR2 SMNVEV (reference sequence). This CDR3 comprises 17 residues. CDR3 sequence reads: CASSFRDRVSGANVLTF. The CDR3 nucleotides are TGTGCCAGCAGTTTCCGGGACAGGGTCTCTGGGGCCAACGTCCTGACTTTC.

This clonotype was observed a few times. The chain employs TRBV28 and TRBJ2-7; maybe TRBD2 (6 bases). This CDR3 has 14 residues. Trimming shortened V by 2 bases and J by 7 bases, and 15 bases separated the two germline ends. CDR1 is MDHEN and CDR2 is SYDVKM in the germline V gene. The CDR3 DNA reads TGTGCCAGCAGTTTAATAGCGGCCTCCTGGGAGCAGTACTTC. As protein: CASSLIAASWEQYF.

There are many counts of this clonotype. This rearrangement joins TRBV10-2 to TRBJ2-2; no definite D call. The CDR3 runs to 14 residues. V lost 5 bases to trimming and J lost 0 bases, with 7 bases between them. Germline CDR1 reads WSHSY; CDR2 reads SAAADI. CDR3 residues: CASSLIANTGELFF. The CDR3 DNA reads TGCGCCAGCAGTCTGATCGCGAACACCGGGGAGCTGTTTTTT.

As regards this clonotype: Compared with germline, one end of the junction differs, possibly owing to a read error. V usage is TRBV29-1 and J usage is TRBJ1-5; unclear D gene. CDR1 is SQVTM and CDR2 is ANQGSEA in the germline V gene. This CDR3 contains 11 residues. CDR3 sequence: CSVGSKQPQHF. CDR3 sequence (DNA): TGCAGCGTTGGTAGCAAGCAGCCCCAGCATTTT.

The chain couples TRBV7-9 to TRBJ2-2, with unresolved D. The CDR3 length is 14 residues. V was trimmed by 5 bases and J by 2 bases, leaving 9 bases between them. Germline CDR1 SEHNR, CDR2 FQNEAQ (reference sequence). The CDR3 spells CASSPTRNTGELFF. The CDR3 DNA sequence: TGTGCCAGCAGCCCAACTCGTAACACCGGGGAGCTGTTTTTT.

The genes are TRBV4-2 and TRBJ1-1, with 7 bases that match TRBD1. The germline V gene has CDR1 LGHNA and CDR2 YNFKEQ. CDR3 length: 18 amino acids. The J segment lost 4 bases and the V segment lost 0 bases, leaving 14 bases of the junction unmatched. CDR3 sequence reads: CASSQDTYRGDYGTEAFF. For the CDR3, the DNA is TGTGCCAGCAGCCAAGATACGTACAGGGGAGATTACGGCACTGAAGCTTTCTTT.

The CDR3 protein is CAISERGRHDEQFF. The CDR3 region has the DNA TGTGCCATCAGTGAGAGAGGGAGGCACGATGAGCAGTTCTTC. The chain couples TRBV10-3 to TRBJ2-1, with D tentatively TRBD2 (6 bases). The CDR3 loop spans 14 amino acids. From germline, CDR1 is ENHRY and CDR2 SYGVKD. V was trimmed by 2 bases and J by 8 bases, leaving 13 bases between them.

The chain employs TRBV7-2 and TRBJ1-2; perhaps TRBD1 as D (5 bases). Trimming left V 5 bases short and J 4 bases short, with 17 bases between. This CDR3 comprises 15 residues. Germline lookup yields CDR1 SGHTA and CDR2 FQGNSA. The CDR3 nucleotides read TGTGCCAGCAGCCCGGGGGGGGGATCCGCCTATGGCTACACCTTC. Protein product: CASSPGGGSAYGYTF.

This chain links TRBV12-3 or TRBV12-4 with TRBJ2-7, with 8 positions matching TRBD1. Germline trimming cut 4 bases from V and 7 bases from J; bases unmatched to any gene: 12. The CDR3 totals 15 residues. The CDR3 DNA reads TGTGCCAGCAGTTCCTCCGGGACAGGCTTCAATGAGCAGTACTTC. The encoded protein is CASSSSGTGFNEQYF.

V is TRBV4-2 and J is TRBJ1-2; D remains unclear. V shed 4 bases and J shed 10 bases, with 13 bases lying between them. The CDR3 covers 12 residues. Germline assignment: CDR1 LGHNA and CDR2 YNFKEQ. As DNA, the CDR3 is TGTGCCAGCAGCCTGTTGGGAGAGGACTACACCTTC. Its translation: CASSLLGEDYTF.

This clonotype appeared a few times. This chain connects TRBV12-3 or TRBV12-4 to TRBJ1-2; a weak D match, TRBD1 (6 bases). The CDR3 is 12 residues long. V was pared by 2 bases and J by 6 bases, with 7 bases between. The CDR3 nucleotides are TGTGCCAGCAGTTTACAGGGGCATGGCTACACCTTC. It yields the protein CASSLQGHGYTF.

CDR3 in DNA: TGTGCCAACAGCCTTAGACAGGGTACGAATCAGCCCCAGCATTTT. It is translated as CANSLRQGTNQPQHF. The V and J genes are TRBV28 and TRBJ1-5; 7 bases are shared with TRBD1. V lost 10 bases and J lost 4; bases outside the gene matches: 13. The CDR3 is made up of 15 amino acids. The germline CDR1 and CDR2 sequences are MDHEN and SYDVKM.

This clonotype was seen a handful of times. The genes are TRBV5-1 and TRBJ1-1; D remains ambiguous. Germline CDR1 and CDR2: SGHRS and YFSETQ. The CDR3 is made up of 14 amino acids. V was trimmed by 4 bases and J by 1 base, leaving 11 bases between them. This CDR3 reads CASSRTEGNTEAFF. CDR3 nucleotides: TGCGCCAGCAGCAGGACGGAGGGGAACACTGAAGCTTTCTTT.